This record covers a single T cell receptor (beta chain). Its antigen is still unknown. This sample stems from a study of CD8 T cells in ankylosing spondylitis. Study conclusions and caveats: Disease-linked clones, CD8+, were relatively rare in peripheral blood. Characteristic, it appeared, of ankylosing spondylitis blood was a TCR beta motif of several highly homologous variants. As reported, disease-linked clones showed significant enrichment in matched ankylosing spondylitis synovial fluid.

The CDR3 extends over 12 amino acids. Trimming took 3 bases from V and 2 from J, leaving 3 bases between them. Germline values: CDR1 MNHNY, CDR2 SVGAGI (reference sequence). Library preparation for TCR beta used quantitative 5'-RACE with molecular barcodes. TCRdb re-analysed the 5' RACE reads in MiXCR, keeping a single row per CDR3 protein. This table holds some 350,000 distinct CDR3 sequences, under 15% found once. This clonotype was sampled from a male donor with ankylosing spondylitis or in good health (not recorded which). The sequencing sample was made of blood, either unsorted or a sorted T cell fraction (not recorded which). This chain uses TRBV6-6 with TRBJ2-3; no reliable D call. The CDR3 nucleotides read TGTGCCAGCAGTTATGTCACAGATACGCAGTATTTT. Translation gives CASSYVTDTQYF.